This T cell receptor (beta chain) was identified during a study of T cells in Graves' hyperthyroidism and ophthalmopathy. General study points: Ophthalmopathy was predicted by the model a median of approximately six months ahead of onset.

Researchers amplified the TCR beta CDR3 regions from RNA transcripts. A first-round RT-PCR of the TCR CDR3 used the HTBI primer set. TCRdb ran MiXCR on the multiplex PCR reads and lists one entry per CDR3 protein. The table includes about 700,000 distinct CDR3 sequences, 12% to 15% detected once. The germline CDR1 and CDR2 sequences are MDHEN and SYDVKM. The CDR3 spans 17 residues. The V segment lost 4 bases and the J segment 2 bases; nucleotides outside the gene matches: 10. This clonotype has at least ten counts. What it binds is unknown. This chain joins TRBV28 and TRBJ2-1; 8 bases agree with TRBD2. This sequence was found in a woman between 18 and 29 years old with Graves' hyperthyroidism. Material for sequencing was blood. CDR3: CASSSLLAAITYNEQFF. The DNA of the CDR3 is TGTGCCAGCAGTTCCTTACTAGCGGCAATTACCTACAATGAGCAGTTCTTC.